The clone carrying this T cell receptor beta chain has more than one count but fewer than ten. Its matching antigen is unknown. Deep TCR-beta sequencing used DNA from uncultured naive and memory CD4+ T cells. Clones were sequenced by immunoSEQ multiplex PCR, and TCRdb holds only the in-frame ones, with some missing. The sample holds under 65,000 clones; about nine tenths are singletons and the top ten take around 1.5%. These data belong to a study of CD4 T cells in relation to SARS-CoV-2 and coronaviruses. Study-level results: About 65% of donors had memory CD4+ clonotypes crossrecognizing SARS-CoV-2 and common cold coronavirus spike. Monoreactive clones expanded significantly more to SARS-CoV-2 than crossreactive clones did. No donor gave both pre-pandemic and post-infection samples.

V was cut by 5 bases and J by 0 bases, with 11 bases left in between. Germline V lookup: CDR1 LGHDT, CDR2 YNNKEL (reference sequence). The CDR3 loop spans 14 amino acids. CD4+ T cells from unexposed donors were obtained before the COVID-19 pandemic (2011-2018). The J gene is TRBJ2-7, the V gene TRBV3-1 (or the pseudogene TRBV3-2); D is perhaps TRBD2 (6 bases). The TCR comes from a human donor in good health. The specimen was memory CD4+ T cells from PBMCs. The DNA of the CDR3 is TGTGCCAGCAGCTGGGACGGGGGCTCCTACGAGCAGTACTTC. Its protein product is CASSWDGGSYEQYF.